This T cell receptor beta chain derives from a study of Ad26.COV2.S vaccination and SARS-CoV-2 variants. Treatment specified: some 20 received Ad26.COV2.S at low or high dose, single or two shots; about 5 received placebo; per-sample allocation not given. On day 63 after the first injection, vaccine and placebo recipients gave samples. Concerning this clone: Its antigen is not identified.

Study-level points and caveats: Vaccinees showed greater spike-specific TCR breadth than placebo recipients. Possibly, TCR breadth and depth analyses underestimated total T cell responses.

The table came from immunoSEQ multiplex PCR; TCRdb's copy has only in-frame clones and leaves some out. The table has roughly 500,000 clones, roughly 89% seen once. Trimming took 5 bases from V and 3 from J, leaving 14 bases between them. The CDR3 spans 14 residues. Per germline, CDR1 SGHTA and CDR2 FQGNSA. The specimen was peripheral blood, collected in a trial of Ad26.COV2.S vaccine versus placebo. The receptor's source is a person aged 18-60 years who received the Ad26.COV2.S COVID-19 vaccine or a placebo. This chain uses TRBV7-2 with TRBJ2-7; a possible D gene is TRBD1 (5 bases). CDR3 amino acids: CASSPHRRDYEQYF. The DNA for the CDR3 is TGTGCCAGCAGCCCCCATCGCAGGGACTACGAGCAGTACTTC.